The 27 T cell receptor beta chains in this list originate from one sample, sequenced in a study of blood T cell repertoires in COVID-19. Some clones are missing from TCRdb's copy, which holds only in-frame ones; the method was immunoSEQ multiplex PCR. The sample shows fewer than 250,000 clones, nearly 85% of them seen only once. The specimen sequenced was peripheral blood. All receptors come from a human donor in a cohort sampled during active COVID-19.

The genes are TRBV20-1 and TRBJ1-1; D gene unclear. The CDR3 consists of 16 residues. V dropped 3 bases and J dropped 2 bases, with 19 bases sitting between them. CDR1 and CDR2 from the germline V gene are DFQATT and SNEGSKA (reference sequence). The CDR3 nucleotides are TGCAGTGCTAGTTCCCCTGGTGGAGGGAGTAACACTGAAGCTTTCTTT. This codes for CSASSPGGGSNTEAFF.

CDR3 amino acids: CASRTTDNYGYTF. The CDR3 bases are TGTGCCAGCAGAACCACAGATAACTATGGCTACACCTTC. The chain is built from TRBV6-5 and TRBJ1-2; the D is unclear. Between the trimmed V and J ends, which lost 6 bases and 1 base, there was a span of 9 bases. Germline CDR1 is MNHEY and CDR2 is SVGAGI. This CDR3 spans 13 amino acids.

V usage is TRBV2 and J usage is TRBJ2-1; 7 bases fit TRBD1. There are 12 residues in the CDR3. Germline assignment: CDR1 SNHLY and CDR2 FYNNEI. V lost 6 bases and J lost 8; bases outside the gene matches: 4. CDR3 bases: TGTGCCAGCAGAGACAGGGTTTATGAGCAGTTCTTC. Translation gives CASRDRVYEQFF.

The chain is built from TRBV10-3 and TRBJ2-7; 7 bases agree with TRBD2. The V segment lost 5 bases and the J segment 0 bases; nucleotides outside the gene matches: 4. Germline values: CDR1 ENHRY, CDR2 SYGVKD. The CDR3 extends over 14 amino acids. Written as DNA, the CDR3 is TGTGCCATCAGTAGGCTAGCGGACTCCTACGAGCAGTACTTC. This gives the protein CAISRLADSYEQYF.

V is TRBV30 and J is TRBJ2-7; D is unclear. Trimming shortened V by 3 bases and J by 0 bases, and 12 bases separated the two germline ends. Germline V lookup: CDR1 GTSNPN, CDR2 SVGIG (reference sequence). CDR3 length: 14 amino acids. The CDR3 DNA reads as TGTGCCTGGAGCGCCACGGTTAGCTCCTACGAGCAGTACTTC. It codes for CAWSATVSSYEQYF.

The rearrangement links TRBV7-2 to TRBJ1-4; TRBD1 aligns across 7 bases. V shed 5 bases, J shed 4 bases, and the junction held 7 bases outside the gene matches. This CDR3 is 15 amino acids long. Germline CDR1 SGHTA, CDR2 FQGNSA. CDR3 in amino acids: CASSDDRVINEKLFF. In DNA, the CDR3 is TGTGCCAGCAGCGATGACAGGGTCATTAATGAAAAACTGTTTTTT.

The V gene is TRBV29-1, the J gene TRBJ1-1; D gene ambiguous. CDR1 SQVTM and CDR2 ANQGSEA come from the germline V gene. The CDR3 has 10 residues. V lost 5 bases, J lost 4 bases, and 5 bases lay in between. The CDR3 DNA follows: TGCAGCGTTCAGGCCACTGAAGCTTTCTTT. It translates to CSVQATEAFF.

The gene calls are TRBV19 and TRBJ1-2, with D possibly matching TRBD1 (5 bases). Germline assignment: CDR1 LNHDA and CDR2 SQIVND (reference sequence). The CDR3 length is 13 residues. The germline V and J ends were trimmed by 4 bases and 7 bases, with 13 bases remaining between them. CDR3 DNA sequence: TGTGCCAGTAGTAAGACAGTTAGTGGTGGCTACACCTTC. It yields the protein CASSKTVSGGYTF.

This chain connects TRBV5-1 to TRBJ1-2; D perhaps matches TRBD1 (5 bases). The CDR3 totals 12 residues. CDR1 and CDR2 from the germline V gene are SGHRS and YFSETQ. Trimming removed 5 bases from V and 2 bases from J, with 7 bases in between. The CDR3 region has the DNA TGCGCCAGCAGTGCAGGGAACTATGGCTACACCTTC. It translates to CASSAGNYGYTF.

This clone came up once. The V gene is TRBV6-5, the J gene TRBJ2-2; D possibly corresponds to TRBD1 (6 bases). Trimming removed 8 bases at V and 7 bases at J, with 17 bases between. CDR1 and CDR2 from the germline V gene are MNHEY and SVGAGI. The CDR3 covers 14 residues. For the CDR3, the DNA is TGTGCCAGCTCAATACAGGGTTCCGGCGGGGAGCTGTTTTTT. Translated, it gives CASSIQGSGGELFF.

V is TRBV12-1 and J is TRBJ1-5. TRBV12-1 is a pseudogene segment. The CDR3 covers 16 residues. The CDR3 sequence is CASSSHNKEGNQPQHF. In DNA form, the CDR3 reads TGTGCCAGCAGCTCGCACAACAAGGAGGGCAATCAGCCCCAGCATTTT.

The V and J genes are TRBV28 and TRBJ2-1; tentative D call: TRBD1 (5 bases). The CDR3 runs 13 residues. In germline, CDR1 is MDHEN, CDR2 SYDVKM. The ends were cut back, 8 bases at V and 0 bases at J, with 8 bases in the middle. CDR3 protein: CASYDSSYNEQFF. In DNA, the CDR3 is TGTGCCAGCTACGACAGCTCCTACAATGAGCAGTTCTTC.

V and J are TRBV3-1 (or the pseudogene TRBV3-2) and TRBJ1-3, with 8 nucleotides matching TRBD1. The V and J ends lost 4 bases and 4 bases, in that order; junction bases with no gene match: 3. The CDR3 loop spans 14 amino acids. Per germline, CDR1 LGHDT and CDR2 YNNKEL (reference sequence). The CDR3 bases are TGTGCCAGCAGCCCTCGGGACAGGGGAAACACCATATATTTT. This sequence encodes CASSPRDRGNTIYF.

This clone was seen once. The genes are TRBV5-4 and TRBJ2-7; TRBD2 matches at 8 bases. Germline V gene sequence: CDR1 SGHNT, CDR2 YYREEE (reference sequence). Trimming cost V 3 bases and J 0 bases; bases outside gene matches: 8. There are 16 residues in the CDR3. CDR3 residues: CASSSGGGRFSYEQYF. The CDR3 nucleotides are TGTGCCAGCAGCTCGGGGGGCGGGAGGTTCTCCTACGAGCAGTACTTC. The full variable domain, its missing parts supplied by reference TRBV5-4 and TRBJ2-7, is ETGVTQSPTHLIKTRGQQVTLRCSSQSGHNTVSWYQQALGQGPQFIFQYYREEENGRGNFPPRFSGLQFPNYSSELNVNALELDDSALYLCASSSGGGRFSYEQYFGPGTRLTVT.

This clone was found a few times. The rearrangement joins TRBV21-1 to TRBJ1-2; whether TRBD1, the table's D call, matches the DNA was not checked. TRBV21-1 is listed as a pseudogene. The CDR3 totals 11 residues. The CDR3 bases are TGTGCCAGTCTTCCAGGGGAAGGCTACACCTTC. Its translation is CASLPGEGYTF.

The gene calls are TRBV5-4 and TRBJ2-1, with D possibly being TRBD1 (8 bases). The CDR3 length is 15 residues. Germline V lookup: CDR1 SGHNT, CDR2 YYREEE (reference sequence). V was shortened by 3 bases and J by 6 bases, with 16 bases between the two germline ends. CDR3 region: CASSSLQGGLNEQFF. CDR3 bases: TGTGCCAGCAGCTCCTTACAGGGGGGGCTCAATGAGCAGTTCTTC.

This sequence joins TRBV6-5 and TRBJ2-3, with no clear D. The CDR3 is 13 residues long. Germline V gene data show CDR1 as MNHEY and CDR2 as SVGAGI. Trimming cost V 8 bases and J 2 bases, with 11 bases left between them. The CDR3 region is CASSHINTDTQYF. The CDR3 coding sequence is TGTGCCAGCTCGCACATCAACACAGATACGCAGTATTTT.

The chain couples TRBV3-1 (or the pseudogene TRBV3-2) to TRBJ2-3, with 11 positions matching TRBD2. J lost 0 bases, V lost 0 bases, and 5 bases had no gene match. The germline CDR1 and CDR2 sequences are LGHDT and YNNKEL (reference sequence). This CDR3 has 18 amino acids. CDR3 nucleotides: TGTGCCAGCAGCCAAGACCTAGCGGGGGGCCTTAGCACAGATACGCAGTATTTT. Translation: CASSQDLAGGLSTDTQYF.

The V gene is TRBV9, the J gene TRBJ2-2, with 7 bases matching TRBD1. Germline V gene sequence: CDR1 SGDLS, CDR2 YYNGEE. The CDR3 is 16 residues long. V lost 3 bases and J lost 3; bases outside the gene matches: 8. The CDR3 sequence: CASSDRGPLDTGELFF. Written as DNA, the CDR3 is TGTGCCAGCAGCGATAGGGGGCCATTGGACACCGGGGAGCTGTTTTTT.

V and J are TRBV5-1 and TRBJ2-2, with 7 bases that match TRBD2. Looked up from germline, CDR1 is SGHRS and CDR2 is YFSETQ. This CDR3 has 15 residues. Trimming removed 0 bases from V and 3 bases from J; junction bases left unmatched: 2. CDR3 sequence (DNA): TGCGCCAGCAGCTTGGCGGGGGGTGACACCGGGGAGCTGTTTTTT. It yields the protein CASSLAGGDTGELFF. Complete variable domain (other parts from reference TRBV5-1 and TRBJ2-2): KAGVTQTPRYLIKTRGQQVTLSCSPISGHRSVSWYQQTPGQGLQFLFEYFSETQRNKGNFPGRFSGRQFSNSRSEMNVSTLELGDSALYLCASSLAGGDTGELFFGEGSRLTVL.

This chain joins TRBV7-2 and TRBJ2-7, with a weak D call TRBD2 (5 bases). CDR3 length equals 15 residues. In germline, CDR1 is SGHTA, CDR2 FQGNSA. Trimming left V 4 bases short and J 1 base short, with 14 bases between. CDR3 nucleotides: TGTGCCAGCAGCTCAAGGAGGCAGGCGTCCTACGAGCAGTACTTC. This codes for CASSSRRQASYEQYF.

V usage is TRBV3-1 (or the pseudogene TRBV3-2) and J usage is TRBJ1-2; TRBD1 might be the D (5 bases). The CDR3 is made up of 14 amino acids. V was shortened by 4 bases and J by 2 bases, with 11 bases between the two germline ends. Per the germline V gene, CDR1 is LGHDT and CDR2 is YNNKEL (reference sequence). CDR3 DNA: TGTGCCAGCAGCCCGGGCCAGGGAAACTATGGCTACACCTTC. Protein: CASSPGQGNYGYTF.

This chain connects TRBV30 to TRBJ1-1; D may be TRBD1 (6 bases). This CDR3 has 14 residues. V lost 0 bases and J lost 7, with 15 bases in between. The germline gives CDR1 GTSNPN, CDR2 SVGIG (reference sequence). For the CDR3, the DNA is TGTGCCTGGAGTGTGAGGGGGAAGAACGGTGAAGCTTTCTTT. This sequence encodes CAWSVRGKNGEAFF.

V gene TRBV5-6 combines with J gene TRBJ1-6; no reliable D call. V gave up 5 bases and J gave up 4 bases, with 13 bases separating them. The germline gives CDR1 SGHDT, CDR2 YYEEEE. The CDR3 loop spans 15 amino acids. The CDR3 sequence: CASSAPGWYNSPLHF. Here the CDR3 DNA reads TGTGCCAGCAGTGCCCCGGGATGGTATAATTCACCCCTCCACTTT.

The J gene is TRBJ1-5, the V gene TRBV7-3; the D gene is possibly TRBD1 (5 bases). Trimming shortened V by 0 bases and J by 0 bases, and 18 bases separated the two germline ends. The germline V gene has CDR1 SGHTA and CDR2 FQGTGA. The CDR3 is 19 residues long. The chain's CDR3 is CASSLTCDRKSASNQPQHF. CDR3 in DNA: TGTGCCAGCAGCTTAACTTGCGACAGAAAGTCGGCTAGCAATCAGCCCCAGCATTTT.

The rearrangement uses TRBV6-5 and TRBJ2-7; a weak D match, TRBD1 (6 bases). CDR1 is MNHEY, CDR2 SVGAGI, per germline. The V gene lost 7 bases and the J gene lost 5 bases, with 18 bases spanning the gap. The CDR3 runs to 14 residues. CDR3 sequence (DNA): TGTGCCAGCAACAATTACAGGGCCCCAGACGAGCAGTACTTC. This sequence encodes CASNNYRAPDEQYF.

V is TRBV7-9 and J is TRBJ2-1, with a possible D match to TRBD2 (5 bases). Trimming took off 6 bases at V and 0 bases at J, with 15 bases between the two ends. The CDR3 has 16 amino acids. Germline V gene lookup returns CDR1 SEHNR and CDR2 FQNEAQ (reference sequence). This chain's CDR3 is CASSYVLGDSYNEQFF. CDR3 nucleotide sequence: TGTGCCAGCAGTTACGTCCTCGGGGACTCCTACAATGAGCAGTTCTTC. Based on the CDR3 plus reference TRBV7-9 and TRBJ2-1, the full variable domain is DTGVSQNPRHKITKRGQNVTFRCDPISEHNRLYWYRQTLGQGPEFLTYFQNEAQLEKSRLLSDRFSAERPKGSFSTLEIQRTEQGDSAMYLCASSYVLGDSYNEQFFGPGTRLTVL.